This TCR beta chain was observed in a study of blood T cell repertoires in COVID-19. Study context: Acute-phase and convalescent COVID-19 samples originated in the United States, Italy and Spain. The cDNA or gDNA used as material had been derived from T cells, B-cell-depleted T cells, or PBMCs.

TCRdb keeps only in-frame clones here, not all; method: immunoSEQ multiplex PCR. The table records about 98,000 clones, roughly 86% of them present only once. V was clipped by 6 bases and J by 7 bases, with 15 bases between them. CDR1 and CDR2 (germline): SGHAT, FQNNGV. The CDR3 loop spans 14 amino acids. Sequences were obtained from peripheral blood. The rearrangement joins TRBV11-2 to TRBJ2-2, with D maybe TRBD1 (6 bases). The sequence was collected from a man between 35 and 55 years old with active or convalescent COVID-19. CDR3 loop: CASRTPRGHGELFF. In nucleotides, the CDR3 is TGTGCCAGCAGAACGCCACGGGGACACGGGGAGCTGTTTTTT.